The clone carrying this TCR beta chain has just a few counts. What it binds is not known. These data belong to a study of identical twins. The CDR3 runs to 16 residues. The V end lost 4 bases, the J end lost 6 bases, and 19 bases lay between the germline ends. In germline, CDR1 is SGHRS, CDR2 YFSETQ. MiXCR, applied by TCRdb to the 5' RACE reads, yields one record per CDR3 protein. The table lists 350,000 to 600,000 distinct CDR3 sequences, over 12% of them singletons. Study outcomes and limitations: There was more out-of-frame TCR alpha sharing in monozygotic twins than models estimated.

The same data also contributed to another study, on yellow fever vaccine responses in identical twins.

The rearrangement joins TRBV5-1 to TRBJ2-2; TRBD2 is a possible D gene (6 bases). The sample taken for sequencing was CD4+ T cells sorted from blood. This clonotype originated in a woman aged 18-35 years in good health. CDR3 sequence reads: CASSLVRPGVAGELFF. Written as DNA, the CDR3 is TGCGCCAGCAGCCTGGTGCGGCCGGGAGTGGCCGGGGAGCTGTTTTTT. Based on the CDR3 plus reference TRBV5-1 and TRBJ2-2, the full variable domain is KAGVTQTPRYLIKTRGQQVTLSCSPISGHRSVSWYQQTPGQGLQFLFEYFSETQRNKGNFPGRFSGRQFSNSRSEMNVSTLELGDSALYLCASSLVRPGVAGELFFGEGSRLTVL.